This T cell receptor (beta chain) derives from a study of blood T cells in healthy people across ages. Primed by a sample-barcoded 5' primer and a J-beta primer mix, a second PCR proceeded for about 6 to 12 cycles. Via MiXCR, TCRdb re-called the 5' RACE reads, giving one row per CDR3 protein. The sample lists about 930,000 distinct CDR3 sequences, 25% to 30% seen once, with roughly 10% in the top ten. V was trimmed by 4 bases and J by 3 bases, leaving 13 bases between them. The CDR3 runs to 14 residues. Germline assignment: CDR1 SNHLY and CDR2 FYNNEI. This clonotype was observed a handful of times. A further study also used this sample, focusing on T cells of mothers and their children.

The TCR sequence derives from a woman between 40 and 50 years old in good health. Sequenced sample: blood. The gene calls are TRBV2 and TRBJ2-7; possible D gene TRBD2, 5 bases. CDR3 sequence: CASSVGLADYEQYF. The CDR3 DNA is TGTGCCAGCAGTGTAGGGCTAGCAGACTACGAGCAGTACTTC.